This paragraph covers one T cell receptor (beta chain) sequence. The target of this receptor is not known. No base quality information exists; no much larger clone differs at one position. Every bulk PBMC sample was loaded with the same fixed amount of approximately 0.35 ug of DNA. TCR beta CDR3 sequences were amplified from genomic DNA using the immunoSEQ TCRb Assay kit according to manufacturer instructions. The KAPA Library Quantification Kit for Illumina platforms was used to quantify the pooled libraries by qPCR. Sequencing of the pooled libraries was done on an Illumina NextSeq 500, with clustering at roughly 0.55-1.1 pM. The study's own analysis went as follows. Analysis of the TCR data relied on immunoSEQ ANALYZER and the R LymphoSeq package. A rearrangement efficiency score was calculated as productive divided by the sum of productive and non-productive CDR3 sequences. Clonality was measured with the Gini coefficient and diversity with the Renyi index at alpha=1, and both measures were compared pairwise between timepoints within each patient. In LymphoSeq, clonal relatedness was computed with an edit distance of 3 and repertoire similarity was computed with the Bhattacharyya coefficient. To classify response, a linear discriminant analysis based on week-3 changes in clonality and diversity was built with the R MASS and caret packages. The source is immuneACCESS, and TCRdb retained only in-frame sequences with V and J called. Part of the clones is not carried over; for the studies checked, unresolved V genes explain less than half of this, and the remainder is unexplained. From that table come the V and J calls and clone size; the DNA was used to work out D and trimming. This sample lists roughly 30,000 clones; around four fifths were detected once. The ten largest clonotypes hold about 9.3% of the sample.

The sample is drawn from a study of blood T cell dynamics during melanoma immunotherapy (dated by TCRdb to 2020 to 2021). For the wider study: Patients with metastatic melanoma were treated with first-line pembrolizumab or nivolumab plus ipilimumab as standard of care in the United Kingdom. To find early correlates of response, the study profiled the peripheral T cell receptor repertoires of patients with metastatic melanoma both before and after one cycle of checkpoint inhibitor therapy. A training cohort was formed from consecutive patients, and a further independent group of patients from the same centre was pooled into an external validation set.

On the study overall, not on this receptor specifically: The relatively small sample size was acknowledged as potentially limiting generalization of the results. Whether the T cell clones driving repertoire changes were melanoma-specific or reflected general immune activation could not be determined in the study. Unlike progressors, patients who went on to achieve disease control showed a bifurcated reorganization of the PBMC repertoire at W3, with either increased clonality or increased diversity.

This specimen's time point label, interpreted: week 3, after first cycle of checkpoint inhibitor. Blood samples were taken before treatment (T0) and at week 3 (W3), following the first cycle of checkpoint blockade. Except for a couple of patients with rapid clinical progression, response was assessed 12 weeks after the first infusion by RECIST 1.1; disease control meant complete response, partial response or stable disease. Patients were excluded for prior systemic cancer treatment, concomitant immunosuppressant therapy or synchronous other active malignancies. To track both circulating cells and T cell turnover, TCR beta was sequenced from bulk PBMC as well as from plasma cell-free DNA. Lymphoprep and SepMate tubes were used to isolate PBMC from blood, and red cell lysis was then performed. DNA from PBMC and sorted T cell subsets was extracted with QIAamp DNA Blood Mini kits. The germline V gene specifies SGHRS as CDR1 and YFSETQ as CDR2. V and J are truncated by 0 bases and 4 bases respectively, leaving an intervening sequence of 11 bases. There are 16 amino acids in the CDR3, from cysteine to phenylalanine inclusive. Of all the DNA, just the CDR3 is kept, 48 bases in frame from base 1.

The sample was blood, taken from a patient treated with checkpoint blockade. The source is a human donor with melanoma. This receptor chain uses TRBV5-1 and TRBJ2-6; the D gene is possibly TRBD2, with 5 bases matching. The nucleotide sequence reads TGCGCCAGCAGCTTGGCCGGAGGCACCGGGGCCAACGTCCTGACTTTC. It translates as CASSLAGGTGANVLTF.